This T cell receptor (beta chain) came from a study of blood T cell repertoires in COVID-19. Study in general: Italy, Spain and the United States were the sources of the convalescent and acute COVID-19 samples. T cells, B-cell-depleted T cells, or PBMCs provided the cDNA or gDNA that served as material.

V was clipped by 4 bases and J by 1 base; unmatched bases: 3. CDR1 is SEHNR and CDR2 is FQNEAQ in the germline V gene (reference sequence). The CDR3 sequence is 14 residues long. Authors' methods: From reference gene primer amplification, estimates of nucleated cell counts were derived. Some clones are missing from TCRdb's copy, which holds only in-frame ones; the method was immunoSEQ multiplex PCR. Clonal size and the V and J genes are those of that table, whereas D and trimming came from the DNA. The sample carries around 200,000 clones, roughly 85% recorded once. The sample holds one count of this clone. Other DNA sequences within the sample encode an identical CDR3.

Sequencing was performed on peripheral blood. The sequence derives from a man aged 55 to 70 with acute or convalescent COVID-19. V gene TRBV7-9 combines with J gene TRBJ1-1, with 7 bases lining up with TRBD1. The CDR3 coding sequence is TGTGCCAGCAGCTCTCAGGGGGGGAACACTGAAGCTTTCTTT. Its protein is CASSSQGGNTEAFF.